This entry is about one T cell receptor (beta chain). Its antigen is as yet unknown. These data belong to a study of cytomegalovirus exposure and HLA in healthy donors. Overall study context: The approximately 120 million unique TCR beta sequences, from roughly 170 million T cells, were found by an earlier analysis.

The V gene lost 4 bases and the J gene lost 4 bases, with 14 bases spanning the gap. The CDR3 runs to 14 residues. Germline lookup yields CDR1 SGHRS and CDR2 YFSETQ. The study, taken as a whole, reports: Differences between HLA loci emerged in a later analysis of TCR association rates, with DRB1 most and HLA-C fewest. Cytomegalovirus association was assigned to 150 to 200 TCR beta chains. Some public TCRs appeared in many individuals, while most sequences were rare.

PCR was performed using 60 Vbeta and 13 Jbeta primers. The table came from immunoSEQ multiplex PCR; TCRdb's copy has only in-frame clones and leaves some out. Among about 240,000 clones, 70% to 90% were seen once, and the ten largest hold 8%. Sequences were obtained from PBMCs. The chain joins TRBV5-1 to TRBJ2-5, with D perhaps matching TRBD1 (6 bases). The clonotype originates from a woman aged 55-75 years in good health and CMV-seropositive. CDR3 sequence reads: CASSLQGLRETQYF. In nucleotides, the CDR3 is TGCGCCAGCAGCCTACAGGGATTACGAGAGACCCAGTACTTC.